Here is one TCR beta chain with its context. Its target is unknown. The CDR3 is made up of 15 amino acids. With 1 base removed from V and 3 bases from J, the gap between germline ends came to 11 bases. In germline, CDR1 is SGHTA, CDR2 FQGNSA. The sort gate was single viable CD3+CD4+CD8-CD45RO+ cells for memory CD4+ T cells. Serum IgG to CMV pp150, pp28, p38 and p52 defined serostatus. These data originate in a study of memory CD4+ T cells and cytomegalovirus serostatus. Study-wide context: Healthy Belgian adult donors included under ten CMV-positive and more than 20 CMV-negative people.

Produced via immunoSEQ multiplex PCR; TCRdb's table is partial and in-frame only. The repertoire holds about 56,000 clones, 82% seen once, with 0.4% to 0.45% in the top ten. Study conclusions and caveats: Median bootstrapped AUC for CMV status was approximately 0.96 originally, about 0.9 US-trained. The CMV-associated TCR signature appears largely within the CD4+ memory repertoire.

The rearrangement links TRBV7-2 to TRBJ2-3; D is ambiguous. The TCR was taken from an adult in good health and CMV-seronegative. The sequenced sample consisted of memory CD4+ T cells from blood. CDR3 coding DNA: TGTGCCAGCAGCTTAGTGGGCCACCAAACAGATACGCAGTATTTT. Protein sequence: CASSLVGHQTDTQYF. The variable domain in full, completed from reference TRBV7-2 and TRBJ2-3, reads GAGVSQSPSNKVTEKGKDVELRCDPISGHTALYWYRQSLGQGLEFLIYFQGNSAPDKSGLPSDRFSAERTGGSVSTLTIQRTQQEDSAVYLCASSLVGHQTDTQYFGPGTRLTVL.